The 32 T cell receptor beta chains below come from one sample, sequenced in a study of cytomegalovirus exposure and HLA in healthy donors. Both 60 Vbeta primers and 13 Jbeta primers went into the PCR. Some clones are missing from TCRdb's copy, which holds only in-frame ones; the method was immunoSEQ multiplex PCR. Of 110,000 to 150,000 clones detected, about 70% appear once; the ten largest clones hold roughly 2%. Sequenced input: PBMCs. The source of these receptors is a woman in her sixties in good health and CMV-seropositive.

The CDR3 DNA follows: TGTGCCAGCAGCCAAGGAACAGCCTTTGGCTACACCTTC. It codes for CASSQGTAFGYTF. The chain links TRBV28 to TRBJ1-2, with D uncertain. CDR3 length equals 13 residues. Trimming cost V 6 bases and J 7 bases, with 15 bases left between them. The V gene's germline CDR1 is MDHEN and CDR2 SYDVKM.

This chain joins TRBV9 and TRBJ2-3, with 7 positions matching TRBD1. The CDR3 is 13 residues long. Trimming at V came to 3 bases and at J to 7 bases, leaving 5 bases not matched to a gene. CDR1 and CDR2 from the germline V gene are SGDLS and YYNGEE. The CDR3, as DNA: TGTGCCAGCAGCGCTCTGACAGGGAATACGCAGTATTTT. This translates into CASSALTGNTQYF. Combining the CDR3 with reference TRBV9 and TRBJ2-3 gives the whole variable domain DSGVTQTPKHLITATGQRVTLRCSPRSGDLSVYWYQQSLDQGLQFLIQYYNGEERAKGNILERFSAQQFPDLHSELNLSSLELGDSALYFCASSALTGNTQYFGPGTRLTVL.

This chain connects TRBV10-3 to TRBJ2-7, with TRBD1 matching 9 bases. This CDR3 contains 14 residues. The junction had 5 bases not matched to a gene; V was cut back by 5 bases and J by 3 bases. Germline values: CDR1 ENHRY, CDR2 SYGVKD. The DNA of the CDR3 is TGTGCCATCAGTCCGGGACAGGGCATCTACGAGCAGTACTTC. It yields the protein CAISPGQGIYEQYF.

The rearrangement joins TRBV18 to TRBJ2-3, with D unresolved. This CDR3 is built from 16 residues. The V end lost 2 bases, the J end lost 1 base, and 13 bases lay between the germline ends. Germline V gene data show CDR1 as KGHSH and CDR2 as LQKENI. CDR3 region: CASSPFEVAGTDTQYF. As DNA, the CDR3 is TGTGCCAGCTCACCATTCGAGGTGGCGGGCACAGATACGCAGTATTTT.

The chain carries TRBV28 and TRBJ2-5, with D maybe TRBD2 (5 bases). Germline V gene data show CDR1 as MDHEN and CDR2 as SYDVKM. The V gene lost 6 bases and the J gene lost 4 bases, with 12 bases spanning the gap. The CDR3 spans 13 residues. CDR3 loop: CASSPSLGETQYF. The CDR3 nucleotides are TGTGCCAGCAGCCCGTCACTAGGAGAGACCCAGTACTTC.

CDR3 nucleotides: TGTGCCAGCACCGAAACGGGGGGCAGGGGCTACACCTTC. This sequence encodes CASTETGGRGYTF. The chain is built from TRBV25-1 and TRBJ1-2; a possible D gene is TRBD1 (6 bases). Germline V CDR1 and CDR2: MGHDK, SYGVNS. The CDR3 runs 13 residues. Trimming shortened V by 7 bases and J by 8 bases, and 17 bases separated the two germline ends.

The gene calls are TRBV28 and TRBJ2-2; 9 bases are shared with TRBD1. CDR1 MDHEN and CDR2 SYDVKM come from the germline V gene. The CDR3 extends over 15 amino acids. J was trimmed by 9 bases and V by 10 bases; bases with no gene match: 15. The CDR3 DNA follows: TGTGCCATCCGGGACAGGGTCTTCTCTTCCTGGGAGCTGTTTTTT. Translating it yields CAIRDRVFSSWELFF.

This clone was seen only a few times. The rearrangement links TRBV5-1 to TRBJ2-2; 7 bases fit TRBD2. V lost 0 bases and J lost 7; bases outside the gene matches: 6. CDR3 length equals 15 residues. The germline CDR1 and CDR2 sequences are SGHRS and YFSETQ. CDR3 coding DNA: TGCGCCAGCAGCTTGGAACTGCGGGAGAACGGGGAGCTGTTTTTT. This translates into CASSLELRENGELFF.

The chain is built from TRBV19 and TRBJ1-1; possible D gene TRBD1, 5 bases. This CDR3 has 15 amino acids. V dropped 7 bases and J dropped 2 bases, with 17 bases sitting between them. The V gene's germline CDR1 is LNHDA and CDR2 SQIVND (reference sequence). The CDR3 nucleotides read TGTGCCAGTAAAATTGGTTGGGGCACAAACACTGAAGCTTTCTTT. This translates into CASKIGWGTNTEAFF.

V is TRBV10-3 and J is TRBJ2-1; D is possibly TRBD1 (5 bases). Trimming took off 6 bases at V and 3 bases at J, with 15 bases between the two ends. This CDR3 has 15 residues. Looked up from germline, CDR1 is ENHRY and CDR2 is SYGVKD. DNA of the CDR3: TGTGCCATCAGGGGGCAGAGTGCTTACTACAATGAGCAGTTCTTC. Translating it yields CAIRGQSAYYNEQFF.

For this clone: Compared with germline, one end of the junction differs, possibly owing to a read error. The chain links TRBV7-7 to TRBJ1-3, with D unclear. The CDR3 covers 16 residues. Germline V gene data show CDR1 as SSHAT and CDR2 as FNYEAQ (reference sequence). This CDR3 is CASSLGQAGSGNTIYF. CDR3 DNA: TGTGCTAGCAGCTTAGGGCAGGCTGGCTCTGGAAACACCATATATTTT.

V usage is TRBV29-1 and J usage is TRBJ1-1; D unresolved. Germline V CDR1 and CDR2: SQVTM, ANQGSEA. Trimming took 7 bases from V and 4 from J, leaving 13 bases between them. This CDR3 spans 12 amino acids. CDR3 residues: CSAREGSTEAFF. CDR3 coding DNA: TGCAGCGCTAGGGAGGGAAGCACTGAAGCTTTCTTT. The complete variable domain, with remaining parts taken from reference TRBV29-1 and TRBJ1-1, reads SAVISQKPSRDICQRGTSLTIQCQVDSQVTMMFWYRQQPGQSLTLIATANQGSEATYESGFVIDKFPISRPNLTFSTLTVSNMSPEDSSIYLCSAREGSTEAFFGQGTRLTVV.

The chain couples TRBV30 to TRBJ1-4; D gene uncertain. Germline V gene lookup returns CDR1 GTSNPN and CDR2 SVGIG (reference sequence). V lost 2 bases, J lost 8 bases, and 12 bases lay in between. The CDR3 totals 13 residues. The CDR3 nucleotides read TGTGCCTGGAGTAAGCAAGTACGGGAAAAACTGTTTTTT. It encodes CAWSKQVREKLFF.

This rearrangement joins TRBV27 to TRBJ1-2; 7 bases align to TRBD1. J was trimmed by 3 bases and V by 6 bases; bases with no gene match: 4. This CDR3 comprises 13 residues. In germline, CDR1 is MNHEY, CDR2 SMNVEV (reference sequence). In nucleotides, the CDR3 is TGTGCCAGCAGCCGTACAGGGGACTATGGCTACACCTTC. Protein sequence: CASSRTGDYGYTF.

This rearrangement joins TRBV28 to TRBJ1-1; D is possibly TRBD1 (6 bases). This CDR3 has 17 amino acids. Germline lookup yields CDR1 MDHEN and CDR2 SYDVKM. Trimming left V 4 bases short and J 4 bases short, with 22 bases between. The chain's CDR3 is CASSSLGKGVRITEAFF. The CDR3 nucleotides read TGTGCCAGCAGTTCCCTCGGGAAGGGGGTGAGAATCACTGAAGCTTTCTTT.

The chain joins TRBV30 to TRBJ2-7; TRBD1 is a possible D gene (5 bases). Germline V gives CDR1 GTSNPN, CDR2 SVGIG (reference sequence). The CDR3 has 13 amino acids. Between the trimmed V and J ends, which lost 2 bases and 0 bases, there was a span of 8 bases. CDR3 coding DNA: TGTGCCTGGAGTCAGGGTGGCTCCTACGAGCAGTACTTC. As protein: CAWSQGGSYEQYF.

This chain connects TRBV28 to TRBJ1-4; TRBD1 might be the D (6 bases). V was pared by 7 bases and J by 6 bases, with 9 bases between. In germline, CDR1 is MDHEN, CDR2 SYDVKM. This CDR3 contains 12 residues. In DNA, the CDR3 is TGTGCCAGCACCAACAGGGATGAAAAACTGTTTTTT. The encoded protein is CASTNRDEKLFF. The full variable domain, with the rest looked up from reference TRBV28 and TRBJ1-4, is DVKVTQSSRYLVKRTGEKVFLECVQDMDHENMFWYRQDPGLGLRLIYFSYDVKMKEKGDIPEGYSVSREKKERFSLILESASTNQTSMYLCASTNRDEKLFFGSGTQLSVL.

This rearrangement joins TRBV28 to TRBJ2-2; TRBD2 agrees at 7 bases. CDR1 is MDHEN, CDR2 SYDVKM, per germline. The V segment lost 3 bases and the J segment 4 bases; nucleotides outside the gene matches: 8. CDR3 length: 16 residues. CDR3 in amino acids: CASSLWSSGTTGELFF. CDR3 sequence (DNA): TGTGCCAGCAGTTTGTGGTCTAGCGGTACCACCGGGGAGCTGTTTTTT.

The chain combines TRBV2 with TRBJ1-1; D not certain. CDR3 length: 14 residues. The V gene lost 4 bases and the J gene lost 4 bases, with 13 bases spanning the gap. Looked up from germline, CDR1 is SNHLY and CDR2 is FYNNEI. DNA for the CDR3: TGTGCCAGCAGTGTTAAGCGCCTAGGCACTGAAGCTTTCTTT. Translated, it gives CASSVKRLGTEAFF.

The table lists this clone with a few counts. This CDR3 is also generated by other DNA sequences in the sample. The V gene is TRBV4-1, the J gene TRBJ2-1; tentatively, D is TRBD1 (5 bases). The ends were cut back, 3 bases at V and 6 bases at J, with 30 bases in the middle. From germline, CDR1 is MGHRA and CDR2 YSYEKL. The CDR3 spans 20 residues. The chain's CDR3 is CASSHAYNKLWPRQGNEQFF. CDR3 DNA sequence: TGCGCCAGCAGCCACGCTTATAATAAACTTTGGCCCCGCCAGGGCAATGAGCAGTTCTTC.

This sequence joins TRBV19 and TRBJ1-2; possibly TRBD1 for D (6 bases). Germline V gene data show CDR1 as LNHDA and CDR2 as SQIVND (reference sequence). This CDR3 contains 14 residues. Trimming took 6 bases from V and 8 from J, leaving 19 bases between them. The CDR3 reads CASSLDRTPEGYTF. DNA for the CDR3: TGTGCCAGTAGCCTTGACAGGACCCCAGAAGGCTACACCTTC.

The chain employs TRBV10-3 and TRBJ2-3; TRBD2 is a possible D gene (6 bases). The CDR3 sequence is 14 residues long. V lost 8 bases, J lost 6 bases, and 18 bases lay in between. Germline CDR1 reads ENHRY; CDR2 reads SYGVKD. The CDR3 protein is CAIGGGGMTDTQYF. The CDR3 nucleotides are TGTGCCATCGGGGGTGGCGGGATGACGGATACGCAGTATTTT.

The CDR3: CASSPSNINYGYTF. The CDR3, as DNA: TGCGCCAGCTCTCCGAGTAATATAAACTATGGCTACACCTTC. The chain employs TRBV10-2 and TRBJ1-2; D is ambiguous. Trimming shortened V by 8 bases and J by 2 bases, and 15 bases separated the two germline ends. Germline V gives CDR1 WSHSY, CDR2 SAAADI. This CDR3 region has 14 residues.

This clone was seen only a few times. The chain carries TRBV29-1 and TRBJ2-5, with a weak D call TRBD2 (6 bases). Germline assignment: CDR1 SQVTM and CDR2 ANQGSEA. The CDR3 loop spans 14 amino acids. Trimming took off 1 base at V and 5 bases at J, with 14 bases between the two ends. This CDR3 is CSVEGPTRQETQYF. The DNA for the CDR3 is TGCAGCGTTGAAGGGCCGACTAGACAGGAGACCCAGTACTTC. Supplemented by reference TRBV29-1 and TRBJ2-5, the full variable domain reads SAVISQKPSRDICQRGTSLTIQCQVDSQVTMMFWYRQQPGQSLTLIATANQGSEATYESGFVIDKFPISRPNLTFSTLTVSNMSPEDSSIYLCSVEGPTRQETQYFGPGTRLLVL.

The V and J genes are TRBV27 and TRBJ2-7; TRBD1 matches at 7 bases. V was pared by 1 base and J by 5 bases, with 2 bases of the junction left unmatched. The CDR3 extends over 13 amino acids. In germline, CDR1 is MNHEY, CDR2 SMNVEV (reference sequence). This CDR3 is CASSLLGTDEQYF. For the CDR3, the DNA is TGTGCCAGCAGTTTATTGGGGACAGACGAGCAGTACTTC.

The V call is TRBV2, the J call TRBJ1-1; D remains ambiguous. From germline, CDR1 is SNHLY and CDR2 FYNNEI. Trimming removed 6 bases from V and 0 bases from J, with 17 bases in between. The CDR3 runs 16 residues. The CDR3 DNA follows: TGTGCCAGCAGGCCCGTTACGGCGGCGATGAACACTGAAGCTTTCTTT. Residues: CASRPVTAAMNTEAFF.

The chain carries TRBV7-9 and TRBJ2-5, with 8 bases lining up with TRBD1. This CDR3 contains 15 residues. Per the germline V gene, CDR1 is SEHNR and CDR2 is FQNEAQ (reference sequence). The trim removed 5 bases at V and 5 bases at J, leaving 10 bases unmatched. The CDR3 region is CASSPGQGVTETQYF. In DNA, the CDR3 is TGTGCCAGCAGCCCCGGACAGGGTGTTACGGAGACCCAGTACTTC.

The J gene is TRBJ1-2, the V gene TRBV23-1, with TRBD1 identical over 8 bases. TRBV23-1 counts as an open reading frame of uncertain function. The CDR3 totals 14 residues. J gave up 3 bases and V 0 bases, and 0 bases lay outside the gene matches. CDR3 sequence reads: CASSQSDRDYGYTF. The CDR3 bases are TGCGCCAGCAGTCAATCGGACAGGGACTATGGCTACACCTTC.

This clone has a handful of counts. The CDR3 DNA is TGTGCCTGGAGTCCAGGGGGCGCAGTTGAAAAACTGTTTTTT. Translation: CAWSPGGAVEKLFF. The chain recombines TRBV30 with TRBJ1-4; 8 nucleotides line up with TRBD1. Trimming removed 2 bases from V and 7 bases from J; junction bases left unmatched: 6. This CDR3 comprises 14 residues. Germline V CDR1 and CDR2: GTSNPN, SVGIG (reference sequence).

The chain uses TRBV19 and TRBJ2-7; 7 nucleotides line up with TRBD1. The CDR3 has 14 amino acids. Unmatched junction bases numbered 9, after V lost 3 bases and J lost 7 bases. The germline V gene encodes CDR1 LNHDA and CDR2 SQIVND (reference sequence). For the CDR3, the DNA is TGTGCCAGTAGTATGCAGACAGGGCCGTGGGAGCAGTACTTC. Its protein is CASSMQTGPWEQYF.

This clone was counted a single time. The chain recombines TRBV2 with TRBJ1-1; D call uncertain. The CDR3 spans 13 residues. The V gene's germline CDR1 is SNHLY and CDR2 FYNNEI. V lost 4 bases and J 6 bases, leaving 12 bases between the germline ends. CDR3 amino acids: CASSADFSSEAFF. The CDR3, as DNA: TGTGCCAGCAGTGCGGACTTTAGCTCTGAAGCTTTCTTT.

The rearrangement joins TRBV4-2 to TRBJ2-6, with TRBD2 matching over 9 bases. The V gene's germline CDR1 is LGHNA and CDR2 YNFKEQ. The CDR3 has 17 amino acids. V was clipped by 4 bases and J by 3 bases; unmatched bases: 7. CDR3: CASSLPGGRGGANVLTF. The DNA of the CDR3 is TGTGCCAGCAGCCTCCCGGGCGGGAGGGGTGGGGCCAACGTCCTGACTTTC.